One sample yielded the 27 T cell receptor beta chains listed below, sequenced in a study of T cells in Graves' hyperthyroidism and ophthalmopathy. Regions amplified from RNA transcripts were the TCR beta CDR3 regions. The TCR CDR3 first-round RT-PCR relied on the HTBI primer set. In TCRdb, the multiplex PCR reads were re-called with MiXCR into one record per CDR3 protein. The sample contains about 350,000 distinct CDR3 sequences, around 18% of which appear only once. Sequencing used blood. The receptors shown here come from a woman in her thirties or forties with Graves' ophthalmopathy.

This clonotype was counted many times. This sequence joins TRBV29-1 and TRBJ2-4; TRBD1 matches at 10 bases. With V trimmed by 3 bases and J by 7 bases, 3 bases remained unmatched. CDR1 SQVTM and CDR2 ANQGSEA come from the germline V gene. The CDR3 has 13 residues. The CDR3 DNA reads TGCAGCGTTGACGGACAGGGGGGTAACATTCAGTACTTC. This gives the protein CSVDGQGGNIQYF.

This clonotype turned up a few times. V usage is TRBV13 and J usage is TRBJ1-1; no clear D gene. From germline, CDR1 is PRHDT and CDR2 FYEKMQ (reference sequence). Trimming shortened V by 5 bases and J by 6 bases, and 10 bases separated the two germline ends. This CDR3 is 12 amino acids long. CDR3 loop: CASSGAGSEAFF. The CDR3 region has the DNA TGTGCCAGCAGCGGCGCGGGGTCTGAAGCTTTCTTT.

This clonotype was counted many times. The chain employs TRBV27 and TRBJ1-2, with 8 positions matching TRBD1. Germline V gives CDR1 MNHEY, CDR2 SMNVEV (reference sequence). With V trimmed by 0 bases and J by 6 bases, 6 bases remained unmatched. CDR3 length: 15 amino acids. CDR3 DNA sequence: TGTGCCAGCAGTTTATCTACGGGACAGGCTCATGGCTACACCTTC. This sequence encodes CASSLSTGQAHGYTF.

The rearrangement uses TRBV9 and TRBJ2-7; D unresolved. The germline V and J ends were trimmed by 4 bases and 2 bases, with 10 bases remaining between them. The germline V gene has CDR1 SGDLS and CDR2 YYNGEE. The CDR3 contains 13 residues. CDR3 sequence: CASSPEVAYEQYF. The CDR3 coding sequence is TGTGCCAGCAGCCCAGAGGTTGCCTACGAGCAGTACTTC.

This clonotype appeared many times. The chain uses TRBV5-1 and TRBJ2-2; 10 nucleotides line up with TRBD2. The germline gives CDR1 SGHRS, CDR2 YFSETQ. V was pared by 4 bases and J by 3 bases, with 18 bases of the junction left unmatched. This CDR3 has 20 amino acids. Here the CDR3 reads CASSMTSGHNVKTHTGELFF. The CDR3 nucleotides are TGCGCCAGCAGCATGACTAGCGGGCACAACGTAAAAACCCACACCGGGGAGCTGTTTTTT.

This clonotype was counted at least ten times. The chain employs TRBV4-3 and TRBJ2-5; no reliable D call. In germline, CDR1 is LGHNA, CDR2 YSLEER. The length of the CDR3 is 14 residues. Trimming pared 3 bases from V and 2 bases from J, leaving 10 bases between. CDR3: CASSQWGIQETQYF. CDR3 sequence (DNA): TGCGCCAGCAGCCAGTGGGGTATTCAAGAGACCCAGTACTTC.

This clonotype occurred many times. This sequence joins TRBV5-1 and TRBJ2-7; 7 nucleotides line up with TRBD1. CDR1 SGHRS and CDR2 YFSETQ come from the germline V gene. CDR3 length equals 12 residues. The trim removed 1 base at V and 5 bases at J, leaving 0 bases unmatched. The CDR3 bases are TGCGCCAGCAGCTTGACAGGGGACGAGCAGTACTTC. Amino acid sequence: CASSLTGDEQYF.

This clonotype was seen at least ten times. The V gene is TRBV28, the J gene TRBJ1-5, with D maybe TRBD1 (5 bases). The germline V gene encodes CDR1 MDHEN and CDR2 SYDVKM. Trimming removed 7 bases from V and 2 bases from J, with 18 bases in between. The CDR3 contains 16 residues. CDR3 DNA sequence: TGTGCCAGCATCTCCGGGACCCGGTGGGGCAATCAGCCCCAGCATTTT. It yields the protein CASISGTRWGNQPQHF.

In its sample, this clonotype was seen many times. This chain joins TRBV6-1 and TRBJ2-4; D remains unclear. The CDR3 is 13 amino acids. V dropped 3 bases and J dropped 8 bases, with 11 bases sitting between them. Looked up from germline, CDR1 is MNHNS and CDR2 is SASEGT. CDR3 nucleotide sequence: TGTGCCAGCAGTGACCTATCTTGGGACATTCAGTACTTC. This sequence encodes CASSDLSWDIQYF.

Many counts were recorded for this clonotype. CDR3: CASSPGGRSPLHF. The CDR3 DNA reads as TGTGCCAGCAGCCCGGGCGGACGGTCACCCCTCCACTTT. This chain joins TRBV12-3 or TRBV12-4 and TRBJ1-6; D not resolved. CDR3 length: 13 amino acids. Trimming removed 6 bases from V and 10 bases from J, with 13 bases in between.

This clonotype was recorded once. The CDR3 region has the DNA TGTGCCAGCAGCCAAGCGGGCTTGAGCGTCGAGCAGTACTTC. Its translation is CASSQAGLSVEQYF. J is TRBJ2-7 and V is TRBV4-2; D not resolved. The CDR3 runs 14 residues. Trimming cost V 1 base and J 6 bases, with 13 bases left between them. CDR1 LGHNA and CDR2 YNFKEQ come from the germline V gene.

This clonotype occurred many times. CDR3 loop: CASSLHRQGGHTEAFF. CDR3 nucleotide sequence: TGTGCCAGCAGTTTGCACAGACAGGGAGGGCACACTGAAGCTTTCTTT. J is TRBJ1-1 and V is TRBV27, with 7 bases lining up with TRBD1. V lost 3 bases and J lost 3; bases outside the gene matches: 10. CDR3 length: 16 amino acids. Germline V gene data show CDR1 as MNHEY and CDR2 as SMNVEV (reference sequence).

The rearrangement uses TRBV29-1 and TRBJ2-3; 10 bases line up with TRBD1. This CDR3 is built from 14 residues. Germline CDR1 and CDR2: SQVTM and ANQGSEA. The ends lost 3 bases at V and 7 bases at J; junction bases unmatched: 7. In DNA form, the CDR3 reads TGCAGCGTTGAGGAGGGACAGGGGATGAATACGCAGTATTTT. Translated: CSVEEGQGMNTQYF.

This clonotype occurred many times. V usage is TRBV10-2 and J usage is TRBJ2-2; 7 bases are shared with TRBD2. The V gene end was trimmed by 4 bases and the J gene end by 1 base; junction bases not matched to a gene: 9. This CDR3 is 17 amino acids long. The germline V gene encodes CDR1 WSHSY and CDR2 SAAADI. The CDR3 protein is CASSGDYGGRNTGELFF. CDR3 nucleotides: TGCGCCAGCAGTGGGGACTACGGCGGACGGAACACCGGGGAGCTGTTTTTT.

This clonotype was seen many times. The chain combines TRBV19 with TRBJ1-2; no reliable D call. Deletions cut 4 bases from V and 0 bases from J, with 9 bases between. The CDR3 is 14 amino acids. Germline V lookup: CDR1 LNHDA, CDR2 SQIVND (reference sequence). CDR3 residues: CASSNQKSNYGYTF. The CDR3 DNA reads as TGTGCCAGTAGTAATCAGAAATCTAACTATGGCTACACCTTC. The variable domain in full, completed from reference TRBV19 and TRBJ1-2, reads DGGITQSPKYLFRKEGQNVTLSCEQNLNHDAMYWYRQDPGQGLRLIYYSQIVNDFQKGDIAEGYSVSREKKESFPLTVTSAQKNPTAFYLCASSNQKSNYGYTFGSGTRLTVV.

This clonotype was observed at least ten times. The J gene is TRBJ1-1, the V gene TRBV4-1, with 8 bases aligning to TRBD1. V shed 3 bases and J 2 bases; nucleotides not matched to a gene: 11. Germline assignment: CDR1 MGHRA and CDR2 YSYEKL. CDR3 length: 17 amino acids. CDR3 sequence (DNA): TGCGCCAGCAGCCACCTCACTCGGACAGGGTTCAACACTGAAGCTTTCTTT. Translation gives CASSHLTRTGFNTEAFF.

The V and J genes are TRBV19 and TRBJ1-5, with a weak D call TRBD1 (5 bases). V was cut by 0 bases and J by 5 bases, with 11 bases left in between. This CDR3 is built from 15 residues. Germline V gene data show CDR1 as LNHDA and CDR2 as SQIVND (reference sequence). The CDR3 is CASSIDWQGYQPQHF. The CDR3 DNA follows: TGTGCCAGTAGTATAGATTGGCAGGGTTATCAGCCCCAGCATTTT. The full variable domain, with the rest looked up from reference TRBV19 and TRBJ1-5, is DGGITQSPKYLFRKEGQNVTLSCEQNLNHDAMYWYRQDPGQGLRLIYYSQIVNDFQKGDIAEGYSVSREKKESFPLTVTSAQKNPTAFYLCASSIDWQGYQPQHFGDGTRLSIL.

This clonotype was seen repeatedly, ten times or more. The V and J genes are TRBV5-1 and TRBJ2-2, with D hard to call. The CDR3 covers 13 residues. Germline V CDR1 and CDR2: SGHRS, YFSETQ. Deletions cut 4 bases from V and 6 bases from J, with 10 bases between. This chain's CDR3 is CASSPAPAGELFF. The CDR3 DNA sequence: TGCGCCAGCAGCCCGGCCCCCGCCGGGGAGCTGTTTTTT.

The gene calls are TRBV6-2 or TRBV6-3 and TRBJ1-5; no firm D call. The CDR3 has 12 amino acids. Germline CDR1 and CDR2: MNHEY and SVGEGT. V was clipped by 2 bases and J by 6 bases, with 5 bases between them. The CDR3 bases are TGTGCCAGCAGTTACCACCCTCAGCCCCAGCATTTT. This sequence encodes CASSYHPQPQHF.

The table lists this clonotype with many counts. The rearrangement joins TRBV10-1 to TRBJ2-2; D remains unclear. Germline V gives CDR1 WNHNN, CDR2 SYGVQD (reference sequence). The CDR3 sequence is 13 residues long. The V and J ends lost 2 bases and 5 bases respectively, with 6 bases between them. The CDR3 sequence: CASSETATGELFF. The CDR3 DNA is TGCGCCAGCAGTGAGACAGCGACCGGGGAGCTGTTTTTT.

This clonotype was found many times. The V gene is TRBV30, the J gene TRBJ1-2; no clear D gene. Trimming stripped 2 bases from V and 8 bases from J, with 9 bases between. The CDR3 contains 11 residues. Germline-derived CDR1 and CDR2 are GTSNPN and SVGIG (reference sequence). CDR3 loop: CAWSRNGGYTF. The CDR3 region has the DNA TGTGCCTGGAGTCGGAACGGGGGCTACACCTTC.

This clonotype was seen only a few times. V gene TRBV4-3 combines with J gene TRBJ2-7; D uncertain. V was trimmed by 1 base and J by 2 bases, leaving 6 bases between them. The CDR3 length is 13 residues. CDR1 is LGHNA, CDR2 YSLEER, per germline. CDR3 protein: CASSQALTYEQYF. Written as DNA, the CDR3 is TGCGCCAGCAGCCAAGCGTTAACCTACGAGCAGTACTTC.

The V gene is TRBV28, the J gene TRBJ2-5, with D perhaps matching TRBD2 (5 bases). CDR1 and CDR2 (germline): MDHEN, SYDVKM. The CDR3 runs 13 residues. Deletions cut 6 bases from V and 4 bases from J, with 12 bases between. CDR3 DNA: TGTGCCAGCAGGCGGGCGGATGTAGAGACCCAGTACTTC. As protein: CASRRADVETQYF.

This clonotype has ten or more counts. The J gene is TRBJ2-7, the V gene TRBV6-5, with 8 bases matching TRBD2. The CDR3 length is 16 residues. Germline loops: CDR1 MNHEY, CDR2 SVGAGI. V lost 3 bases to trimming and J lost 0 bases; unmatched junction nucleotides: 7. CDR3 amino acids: CASSYGLAGPSYEQYF. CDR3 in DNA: TGTGCCAGCAGTTATGGGCTAGCGGGTCCCTCCTACGAGCAGTACTTC.

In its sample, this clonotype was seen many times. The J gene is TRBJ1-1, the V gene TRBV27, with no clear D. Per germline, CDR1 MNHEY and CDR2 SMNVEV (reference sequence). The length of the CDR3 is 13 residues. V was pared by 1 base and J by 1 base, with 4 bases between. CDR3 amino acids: CASSLYQNTEAFF. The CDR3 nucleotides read TGTGCCAGCAGTTTATATCAGAACACTGAAGCTTTCTTT.

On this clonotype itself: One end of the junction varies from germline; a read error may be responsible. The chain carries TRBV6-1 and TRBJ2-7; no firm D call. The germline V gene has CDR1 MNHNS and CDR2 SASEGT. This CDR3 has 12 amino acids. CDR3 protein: CASSEVPTVLHF. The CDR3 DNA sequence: TGTGCCAGCAGTGAAGTTCCTACAGTACTCCACTTC.

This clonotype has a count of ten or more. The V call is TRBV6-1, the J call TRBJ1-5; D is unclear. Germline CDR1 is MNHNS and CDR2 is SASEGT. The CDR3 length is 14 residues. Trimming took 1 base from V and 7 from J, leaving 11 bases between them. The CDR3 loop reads CASSEVGSGQPQHF. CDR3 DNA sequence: TGTGCCAGCAGTGAAGTAGGGTCGGGACAGCCCCAGCATTTT.